These T cell receptor beta chains were read from a single sample in a study of cytomegalovirus exposure and HLA in healthy donors. Only in-frame clones appear in the TCRdb table, and some are missing; sequencing was by immunoSEQ multiplex PCR. Among 130,000 or so clones listed, about 76% were seen once. The material sequenced was PBMCs. These receptors were collected from a middle-aged woman in good health and CMV-seronegative. The CDR3 runs from the conserved cysteine through the conserved F or W. The D gene is left open where the match is weak. Size tells how often a clone was seen (once, few, many) or the class of an expanded clone, and some rows leave it out.

few | 20 | TRBJ1-2 | TRBV27 | . | CASSLFSQESTGQMNYGYTF | TGTGCCAGCAGTTTATTCTCGCAGGAATCCACGGGACAAATGAACTATGGCTACACCTTC
once | 15 | TRBJ1-6 | TRBV11-2 | TRBD1 | CASSLPTGGFSPLHF | TGTGCCAGCAGCTTACCGACAGGGGGATTTTCACCCCTCCACTTT
. | 15 | TRBJ1-2 | TRBV9 | TRBD1 | CASSVGDRGSNGYTF | TGTGCCAGCAGCGTAGGGGACAGGGGAAGTAATGGCTACACCTTC
. | 16 | TRBJ1-2 | TRBV6-5 | . | CASSSIGSLGTSGYTF | TGTGCCAGCAGTTCGATCGGGAGTTTGGGAACCTCCGGCTACACCTTC
few | 12 | TRBJ1-2 | TRBV6-1 | . | CASSEAAYGYTF | TGTGCCAGCAGTGAAGCAGCCTATGGCTACACCTTC
. | 16 | TRBJ1-1 | TRBV10-2 | . | CASSEWRAPGTNEAFF | TGCGCCAGCAGTGAGTGGAGGGCGCCCGGAACTAATGAAGCTTTCTTT
. | 15 | TRBJ2-3 | TRBV6-6 | . | CASSYSTGSTDTQYF | TGTGCCAGCAGTTACTCGACAGGCAGCACAGATACGCAGTATTTT
. | 14 | TRBJ1-1 | TRBV5-4 | TRBD1 | CASSRGQQNTEAFF | TGTGCCAGCAGCAGGGGACAGCAAAACACTGAAGCTTTCTTT
. | 14 | TRBJ2-7 | TRBV28 | . | CALGGRISEGEQYF | TGTGCCCTTGGTGGGCGGATTTCAGAGGGTGAGCAGTACTTC
few | 13 | TRBJ1-1 | TRBV6-6 | . | CASSYSDGNKAFF | TGTGCCAGCAGTTACTCCGATGGCAACAAAGCTTTCTTT
. | 13 | TRBJ2-7 | TRBV6-1 | . | CASTRLPGYEQYF | TGTGCCAGCACCCGGTTGCCGGGCTACGAGCAGTACTTC
. | 16 | TRBJ1-1 | TRBV27 | . | CASSLSAAAMNTEAFF | TGTGCCAGCAGTTTATCGGCAGCAGCGATGAACACTGAAGCTTTCTTT
once | 14 | TRBJ2-7 | TRBV5-1 | TRBD1 | CASSLGDRVHEQYF | TGCGCCAGCAGCTTGGGAGACAGGGTCCACGAGCAGTACTTC
. | 15 | TRBJ2-7 | TRBV19 | TRBD2 | CASSMGSGSTYEQYF | TGTGCCAGTAGTATGGGTAGCGGGAGTACCTACGAGCAGTACTTC
once | 14 | TRBJ2-1 | TRBV10-1 | TRBD1 | CASSNQGQGNEQFF | TGCGCCAGCTCAAATCAGGGACAGGGCAATGAGCAGTTCTTC
few | 15 | TRBJ1-1 | TRBV5-1 | TRBD1 | CASSSRQGGDTEAFF | TGCGCCAGCAGCTCGAGACAGGGCGGGGACACTGAAGCTTTCTTT